These 17 T cell receptor beta chains came from one sample sequenced in a study of cytomegalovirus exposure and HLA in healthy donors. In the PCR, 60 Vbeta and 13 Jbeta primers were used. Profiled with immunoSEQ multiplex PCR; TCRdb holds only in-frame clones, not every one. The sample has 110,000 or so clones, around 77% seen once. The sequenced sample was PBMCs. These receptors were collected from a man over 45 in good health and CMV-seropositive.

This clone was detected once. This chain joins TRBV5-1 and TRBJ1-1; D perhaps matches TRBD1 (6 bases). The V end lost 4 bases, the J end lost 5 bases, and 15 bases lay between the germline ends. The CDR3 covers 14 residues. Germline CDR1 is SGHRS and CDR2 is YFSETQ. The CDR3 sequence is CASSVGHRGTEAFF. The CDR3 DNA sequence: TGCGCCAGCAGCGTGGGACACCGGGGAACTGAAGCTTTCTTT.

This clone was seen once. The chain employs TRBV6-5 and TRBJ2-3, with 7 bases that match TRBD2. V was clipped by 6 bases and J by 3 bases; unmatched bases: 9. The germline V gene encodes CDR1 MNHEY and CDR2 SVGAGI. The CDR3 runs to 15 residues. CDR3 sequence: CASRKSGGRTDTQYF. The CDR3, as DNA: TGTGCCAGCAGAAAGAGCGGCGGGAGAACAGATACGCAGTATTTT.

V and J are TRBV29-1 and TRBJ2-7; 9 bases align to TRBD1. The CDR3 is 14 residues long. The germline V gene has CDR1 SQVTM and CDR2 ANQGSEA. Trimming cost V 0 bases and J 6 bases; bases outside gene matches: 6. The CDR3 DNA reads TGCAGCGTTGAAGAGCTGACAGGGGGAAGCGAGCAGTACTTC. Protein sequence: CSVEELTGGSEQYF.

This clone was detected only a few times. The J gene is TRBJ2-1, the V gene TRBV27, with 7 positions matching TRBD1. CDR3 size: 15 residues. The V gene's germline CDR1 is MNHEY and CDR2 SMNVEV (reference sequence). The trim removed 3 bases at V and 4 bases at J, leaving 6 bases unmatched. CDR3 sequence reads: CASSFGRGWYNEQFF. In DNA, the CDR3 is TGTGCCAGCAGTTTTGGCAGGGGGTGGTACAATGAGCAGTTCTTC.

This clone showed up just once. The rearrangement joins TRBV6-5 to TRBJ2-7; D is possibly TRBD2 (6 bases). The CDR3 sequence is 12 residues long. Germline CDR1 is MNHEY and CDR2 is SVGAGI. The germline V and J ends were trimmed by 10 bases and 2 bases, with 12 bases remaining between them. CDR3: CATLAVAYEQYF. CDR3 bases: TGTGCCACCTTAGCGGTAGCCTACGAGCAGTACTTC.

In the case of this clone: Other DNA sequences from this sample encode an identical CDR3 as well. The chain joins TRBV7-2 to TRBJ1-6; TRBD1 agrees at 7 bases. CDR1 is SGHTA and CDR2 is FQGNSA in the germline V gene. This CDR3 has 19 residues. V was pared by 6 bases and J by 6 bases, with 20 bases of the junction left unmatched. CDR3: CASSRHRRDSEPLNSPLHF. Here the CDR3 DNA reads TGTGCCAGCAGTCGACACAGACGGGACAGCGAACCGCTTAATTCACCCCTCCACTTT.

The chain is built from TRBV5-1 and TRBJ1-6; D perhaps matches TRBD1 (5 bases). Trimming took 0 bases from V and 6 from J, leaving 10 bases between them. Germline V gene data show CDR1 as SGHRS and CDR2 as YFSETQ. The CDR3 loop spans 15 amino acids. CDR3 region: CASSLVAGGNSPLHF. CDR3 nucleotides: TGCGCCAGCAGCTTGGTGGCCGGGGGTAATTCACCCCTCCACTTT.

Only a few counts were recorded for this clone. The gene calls are TRBV5-1 and TRBJ1-1, with unresolved D. The CDR3 spans 14 residues. V was pared by 4 bases and J by 5 bases, with 15 bases between. CDR1 and CDR2 from the germline V gene are SGHRS and YFSETQ. The CDR3 sequence is CASSPASGGTEAFF. The CDR3 DNA reads TGCGCCAGCAGCCCCGCTTCGGGCGGGACTGAAGCTTTCTTT.

The rearrangement uses TRBV7-2 and TRBJ2-5; maybe TRBD1 (6 bases). The CDR3 spans 14 residues. CDR1 and CDR2 from the germline V gene are SGHTA and FQGNSA. Between the trimmed V and J ends, which lost 4 bases and 5 bases, there was a span of 14 bases. The CDR3 DNA reads as TGTGCCAGCAGCTCTCGGACAGTGGGGGAGACCCAGTACTTC. Translated: CASSSRTVGETQYF.

The chain links TRBV7-9 to TRBJ1-1; 8 nucleotides match TRBD1. Germline V CDR1 and CDR2: SEHNR, FQNEAQ (reference sequence). CDR3 size: 12 residues. Trimming removed 6 bases from V and 10 bases from J; junction bases left unmatched: 7. The CDR3 DNA is TGTGCCAGCAGTCCAGACCAGGGGGCAGCTTTCTTT. It codes for CASSPDQGAAFF.

V gene TRBV5-6 combines with J gene TRBJ1-4, with a weak D call TRBD1 (5 bases). CDR1 and CDR2 (germline): SGHDT, YYEEEE. The CDR3 sequence is 15 residues long. Trimming took off 4 bases at V and 3 bases at J, with 13 bases between the two ends. CDR3 sequence (DNA): TGTGCCAGCAGCCCGGCTGGGGGGGCTAATGAAAAACTGTTTTTT. This encodes CASSPAGGANEKLFF.

The genes are TRBV27 and TRBJ2-2, with 7 bases lining up with TRBD2. J gave up 1 base and V 7 bases, and 6 bases lay outside the gene matches. Germline CDR1 MNHEY, CDR2 SMNVEV (reference sequence). CDR3 size: 15 residues. The CDR3 region has the DNA TGTGCCAGCAACCGGGAGCGGGGGAACACCGGGGAGCTGTTTTTT. It is translated as CASNRERGNTGELFF.

The rearrangement links TRBV5-1 to TRBJ2-3; D may be TRBD1 (6 bases). V lost 0 bases and J 4 bases, leaving 9 bases between the germline ends. CDR1 SGHRS and CDR2 YFSETQ come from the germline V gene. The CDR3 is made up of 14 amino acids. The CDR3 sequence: CASSLVGGPDTQYF. The CDR3 DNA follows: TGCGCCAGCAGCTTGGTAGGGGGACCAGATACGCAGTATTTT.

The chain has TRBV5-6 and TRBJ1-3, with D tentatively TRBD1 (5 bases). V was clipped by 0 bases and J by 0 bases, with 10 bases between them. The CDR3 runs 16 residues. Germline V gives CDR1 SGHDT, CDR2 YYEEEE. The chain's CDR3 is CASSLAGTPSGNTIYF. In DNA, the CDR3 is TGTGCCAGCAGCTTGGCGGGGACTCCCTCTGGAAACACCATATATTTT.

A few counts support this clone. V and J are TRBV5-1 and TRBJ1-1; 7 positions agree with TRBD1. The V and J ends lost 3 bases and 1 base, in that order; junction bases with no gene match: 6. Germline values: CDR1 SGHRS, CDR2 YFSETQ. CDR3 length: 15 amino acids. CDR3 coding DNA: TGCGCCAGCAGCTCGACAAACAGGGGGAACACTGAAGCTTTCTTT. It codes for CASSSTNRGNTEAFF.

V and J are TRBV7-2 and TRBJ1-1; a possible D gene is TRBD1 (6 bases). Germline CDR1 SGHTA, CDR2 FQGNSA. This CDR3 is 14 amino acids long. V lost 5 bases and J 7 bases, leaving 17 bases between the germline ends. The CDR3 DNA follows: TGTGCCAGCAGCGGGGACCTTGGGGGCCTTGAAGCTTTCTTT. Translated: CASSGDLGGLEAFF.

The chain employs TRBV11-3 and TRBJ2-2; D is undetermined. Germline lookup yields CDR1 SGHNT and CDR2 YENEEA. This CDR3 region has 13 residues. With 2 bases removed from V and 5 bases from J, the gap between germline ends came to 6 bases. CDR3 nucleotide sequence: TGTGCCAGCAGCTTAAGGAGAACCGGGGAGCTGTTTTTT. It specifies CASSLRRTGELFF.